This T cell receptor beta chain was sequenced in a study of graft-versus-host responses after intestinal transplantation. Study-level background: Every recipient had anti-thymocyte globulin induction and 3 to 4 years of tacrolimus plus steroids. Study findings and constraints: Some patients had graft-donor T cell macrochimerism, and their allografts showed high graft-versus-host to host-versus-graft clonal ratios.

This clone was detected only once. What it binds is unknown. The germline gives CDR1 LNHDA, CDR2 SQIVND (reference sequence). Germline trimming cut 5 bases from V and 1 base from J; bases unmatched to any gene: 7. The CDR3 extends over 15 amino acids. Generated by immunoSEQ multiplex PCR, the TCRdb table keeps only in-frame clones and is missing some. The sample includes approximately 60,000 clones, roughly 90% of them seen just once. This TCR was sampled from a human patient who received an intestinal transplant, so some T cells may come from the graft donor. The sample consisted of PBMCs, taken 26 days after transplant. The chain uses TRBV19 and TRBJ2-5; 7 bases align to TRBD1. The CDR3 coding sequence is TGTGCCAGTAGTCATCAAGACAGGGTCCAAGAGACCCAGTACTTC. Protein product: CASSHQDRVQETQYF.